The T cell receptor (beta chain) under discussion was sequenced for a study of cytomegalovirus exposure and HLA in healthy donors. Germline CDR1 is MNHEY and CDR2 is SMNVEV (reference sequence). The CDR3 is 14 residues long. V was trimmed by 5 bases and J by 8 bases, leaving 15 bases between them. Findings and caveats of the study: Associated with HLA alleles at 0.05 false discovery rate in a later analysis were about 17,000 TCR beta sequences. Sequence variants that were highly shared formed a cluster that was likely a sequencing artifact.

To note about this clone: The antigen is undetermined.

Use of 60 Vbeta and 13 Jbeta primers characterized the PCR. Profiled with immunoSEQ multiplex PCR; TCRdb holds only in-frame clones, not every one. This table has some 170,000 clones, about 72% appearing once. Material for sequencing was PBMCs. The chain links TRBV27 to TRBJ1-4, with D perhaps TRBD1 (5 bases). The TCR comes from a man in his thirties or forties in good health and CMV-seropositive. The CDR3 nucleotides read TGTGCCAGCAGTCAACGACAGTTAGGGGAAAAACTGTTTTTT. It encodes CASSQRQLGEKLFF.